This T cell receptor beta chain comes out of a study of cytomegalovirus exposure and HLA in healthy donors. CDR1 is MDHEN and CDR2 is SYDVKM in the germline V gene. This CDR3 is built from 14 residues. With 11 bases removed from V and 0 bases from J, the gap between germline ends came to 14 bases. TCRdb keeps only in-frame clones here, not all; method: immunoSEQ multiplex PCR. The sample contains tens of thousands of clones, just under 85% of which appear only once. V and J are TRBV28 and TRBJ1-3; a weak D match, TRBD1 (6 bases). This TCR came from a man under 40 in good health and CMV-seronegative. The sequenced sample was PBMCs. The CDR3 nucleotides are TGTGCCGGGGGGGGCGGGAGCTCTGGAAACACCATATATTTT. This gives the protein CAGGGGSSGNTIYF.